This T cell receptor beta chain was sequenced in a study of CD8+ T cells in alopecia areata. Study overall: C3H/HeJ donors with spontaneous alopecia, roughly 6-12 months old, supplied skin grafts to 7-10-week-old female C3H/HeJ mice.

As to this clone: The antigen remains unidentified. The genes are named according to mouse. Read sequence stops 4 residues before the CDR3 end, and the germline J gene provides the missing end. Other DNA sequences in this specimen translate into the identical CDR3.

Whole-study results and caveats: Normal scalp showed lower clonality than lesional scalp, especially alopecia totalis/universalis. Mice showed TCR sharing more clearly than patients did, possibly owing to HLA. Scalp sample data also include resident alphabeta T cells from normal skin.

Reverse transcribed after extraction, RNA yielded cDNA as the sequencing template. Some clones are missing from TCRdb's copy, which holds only in-frame ones; the method was immunoSEQ multiplex PCR. Observed are around 290,000 clones, no singletons, with the top ten taking 0.9% to 1.5%. The CDR3 consists of 13 residues. The V gene's germline CDR1 is NNHDY and CDR2 SYVADS. The authors sorted pooled cutaneous lymph node cells using CD4, CD8alpha, NKG2D, NKG2ACE and other markers. This clonotype originated in a C3H/HeJ mouse with alopecia areata. Mouse MHC haplotype: H2-k. V is TRBV13-3 and J is TRBJ2-7; 8 bases are shared with TRBD2. Sequencing was done on a sample of CD4+ T cells sorted from a lymph node. The chain's CDR3 is CASSVTGGYEQYF. Incomplete CDR3 DNA: TGTGCCAGCAGTGTAACTGGGGGTTAT.